The rows below give T cell receptor beta chains drawn from one sample of a study of PD-1 blockade in mismatch repair-deficient tumors. Libraries were prepared by immunoSEQ multiplex PCR; TCRdb keeps only in-frame clonotypes and omits some of them. Here the sample spans fewer than 20,000 clones, about 80% being singletons. The sample in question was PBMCs, obtained 4 weeks after starting pembrolizumab. The receptors derive from an adult with mismatch repair-deficient cancer. The CDR3 runs from the conserved cysteine through the conserved F or W. The order of the fields is CDR3 DNA, CDR3 protein, clone size, J gene, D gene, V gene. A D gene is named only where the DNA matches it firmly. Expanded clones get a size class; other rows say once, few or many, or leave the size out.

TGTGCTAGTGGTGTGGGACTCAGCTTAGAAAACTTC | CASGVGLSLENF | . | TRBJ2-7 | . | TRBV12-5
TGTGCCAGCAGCAAATCCCTAGCGGGAGTCGGGGAGCTGTTTTTT | CASSKSLAGVGELFF | . | TRBJ2-2 | TRBD2 | TRBV11-3
TGCGCCAGCAGCTTGGAAGCGCAGACCCAGTACTTC | CASSLEAQTQYF | once | TRBJ2-5 | . | TRBV5-1
TGTGCCAGTAGTATCGGGACTAGCGGGAGGGCCGCTGAGCAGTTCTTC | CASSIGTSGRAAEQFF | . | TRBJ2-1 | TRBD2 | TRBV19
TGTGCCGGCGGGACAGGATATCGGACCGGGGAGCTGTTTTTT | CAGGTGYRTGELFF | once | TRBJ2-2 | TRBD1 | TRBV6-1
TGTGCCAGCAGCTTCGAGAATCAGCCCCAGCATTTT | CASSFENQPQHF | . | TRBJ1-5 | . | TRBV13
TGTGCCAGCAGTTTATGGGCCAATCAGCCCCAGCATTTT | CASSLWANQPQHF | . | TRBJ1-5 | . | TRBV27
TGTGCCAGTAGTATTGGCGGAGAGACCCAGTACTTC | CASSIGGETQYF | . | TRBJ2-5 | . | TRBV19
TGTGCCACCAGCAGAGATAAAGCGGGAGGAGATACGCAGTATTTT | CATSRDKAGGDTQYF | . | TRBJ2-3 | TRBD2 | TRBV15
TGTGCCAGCAGTTCGAATCCCGGACAGATTAGCAATCAGCCCCAGCATTTT | CASSSNPGQISNQPQHF | . | TRBJ1-5 | . | TRBV27
TGTGCCAGCAGCTTAGCGCGACCGGCCAGCGGGAGGGCCAATGAGCAGTTCTTC | CASSLARPASGRANEQFF | . | TRBJ2-1 | TRBD2 | TRBV7-9
TGTGCCAGCAGTTATGTGACGGGCTCCTACGAGCAGTACTTC | CASSYVTGSYEQYF | medium-sized | TRBJ2-7 | . | TRBV2
TGTGCCAGCAGCTTGGGACAGGGGGCCTACAATGAGCAGTTCTTC | CASSLGQGAYNEQFF | . | TRBJ2-1 | TRBD1 | TRBV5-4
TGTGCCAGCAGTTACTCGAGCGGGAGGGCCACAAGGGAGCAGTTCTTC | CASSYSSGRATREQFF | . | TRBJ2-1 | TRBD2 | TRBV6-5
TGTGCCAGCAGCTTGGCCCCGGGACAGGGAAGTTCACCCCTCCACTTT | CASSLAPGQGSSPLHF | . | TRBJ1-6 | TRBD1 | TRBV5-4